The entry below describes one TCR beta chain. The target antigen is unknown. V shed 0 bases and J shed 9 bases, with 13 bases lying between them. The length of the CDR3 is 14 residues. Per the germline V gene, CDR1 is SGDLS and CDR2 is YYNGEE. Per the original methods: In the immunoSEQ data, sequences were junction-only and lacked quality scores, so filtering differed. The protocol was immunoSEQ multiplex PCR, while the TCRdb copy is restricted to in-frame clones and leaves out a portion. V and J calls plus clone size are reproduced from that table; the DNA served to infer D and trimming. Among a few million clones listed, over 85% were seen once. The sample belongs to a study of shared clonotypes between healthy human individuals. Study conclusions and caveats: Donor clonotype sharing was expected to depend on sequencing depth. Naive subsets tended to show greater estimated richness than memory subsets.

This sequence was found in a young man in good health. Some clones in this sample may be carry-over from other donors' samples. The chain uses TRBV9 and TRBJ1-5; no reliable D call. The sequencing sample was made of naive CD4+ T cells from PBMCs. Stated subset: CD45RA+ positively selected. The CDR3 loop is CASSVGGTPGPQHF. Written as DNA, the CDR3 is TGTGCCAGCAGCGTAGGCGGAACGCCAGGGCCCCAGCATTTT.